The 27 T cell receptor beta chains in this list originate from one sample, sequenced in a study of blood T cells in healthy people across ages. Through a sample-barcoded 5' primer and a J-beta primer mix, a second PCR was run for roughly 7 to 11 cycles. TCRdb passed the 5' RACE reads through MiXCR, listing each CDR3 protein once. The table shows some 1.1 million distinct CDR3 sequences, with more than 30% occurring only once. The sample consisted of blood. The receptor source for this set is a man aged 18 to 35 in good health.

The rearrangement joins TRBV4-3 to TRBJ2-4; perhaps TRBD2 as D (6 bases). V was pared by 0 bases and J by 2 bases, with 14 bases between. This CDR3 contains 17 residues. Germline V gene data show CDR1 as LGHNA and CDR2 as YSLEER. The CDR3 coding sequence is TGCGCCAGCAGCCAAGATTCCGCGGGACGGTCCAAAAACATTCAGTACTTC. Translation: CASSQDSAGRSKNIQYF.

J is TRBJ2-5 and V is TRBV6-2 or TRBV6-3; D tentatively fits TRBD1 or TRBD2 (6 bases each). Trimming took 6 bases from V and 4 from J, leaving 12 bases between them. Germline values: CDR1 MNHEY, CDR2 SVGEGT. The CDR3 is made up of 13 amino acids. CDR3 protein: CASSVSGAETQYF. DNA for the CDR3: TGTGCCAGCAGCGTTTCGGGGGCAGAGACCCAGTACTTC.

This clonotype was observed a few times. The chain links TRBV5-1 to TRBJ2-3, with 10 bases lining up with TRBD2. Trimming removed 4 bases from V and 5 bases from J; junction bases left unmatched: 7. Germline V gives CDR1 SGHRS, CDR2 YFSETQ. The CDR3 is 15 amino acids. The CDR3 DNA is TGCGCCAGCAGCAAAGAGCGGGGGGGCGAAGATACGCAGTATTTT. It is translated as CASSKERGGEDTQYF.

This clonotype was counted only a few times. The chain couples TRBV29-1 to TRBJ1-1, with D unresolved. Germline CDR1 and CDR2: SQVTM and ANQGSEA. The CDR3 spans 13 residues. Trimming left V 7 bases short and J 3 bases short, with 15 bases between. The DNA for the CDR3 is TGCAGCGGTTCATCCCTGGTGGACACTGAAGCTTTCTTT. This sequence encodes CSGSSLVDTEAFF.

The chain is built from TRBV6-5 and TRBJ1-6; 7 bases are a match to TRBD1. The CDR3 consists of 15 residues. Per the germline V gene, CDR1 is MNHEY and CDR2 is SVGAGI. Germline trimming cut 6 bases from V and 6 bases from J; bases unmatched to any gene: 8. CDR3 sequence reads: CASSPTTGSNSPLHF. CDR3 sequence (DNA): TGTGCCAGCAGCCCTACGACAGGGTCTAATTCACCCCTCCACTTT.

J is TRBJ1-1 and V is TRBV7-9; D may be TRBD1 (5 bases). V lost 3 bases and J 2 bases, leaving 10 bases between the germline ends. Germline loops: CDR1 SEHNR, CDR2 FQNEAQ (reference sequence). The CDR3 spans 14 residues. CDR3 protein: CASSFGGVNTEAFF. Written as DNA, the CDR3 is TGTGCCAGCAGCTTTGGGGGAGTTAACACTGAAGCTTTCTTT.

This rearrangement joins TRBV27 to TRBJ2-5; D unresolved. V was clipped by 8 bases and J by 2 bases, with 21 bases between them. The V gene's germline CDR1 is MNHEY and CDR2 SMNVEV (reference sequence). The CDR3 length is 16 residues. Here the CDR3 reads CASARTAQISQETQYF. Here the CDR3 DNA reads TGTGCCAGCGCTAGGACGGCGCAGATATCTCAAGAGACCCAGTACTTC.

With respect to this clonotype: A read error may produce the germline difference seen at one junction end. The CDR3: CASSPTGARPPHF. The DNA for the CDR3 is TGTGCCAGCAGCCCGACAGGCGCTAGGCCCCCCCACTTT. The rearrangement links TRBV3-1 to TRBJ1-6, with D maybe TRBD1 (6 bases). Per the germline V gene, CDR1 is LGHDT and CDR2 is YNNKEL (reference sequence). CDR3 length equals 13 residues.

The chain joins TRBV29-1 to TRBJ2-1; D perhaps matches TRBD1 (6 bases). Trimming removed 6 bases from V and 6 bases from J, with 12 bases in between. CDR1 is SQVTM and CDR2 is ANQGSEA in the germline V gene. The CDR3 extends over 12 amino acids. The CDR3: CSVKNRVNEQFF. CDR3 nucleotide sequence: TGCAGCGTAAAAAACAGGGTCAATGAGCAGTTCTTC.

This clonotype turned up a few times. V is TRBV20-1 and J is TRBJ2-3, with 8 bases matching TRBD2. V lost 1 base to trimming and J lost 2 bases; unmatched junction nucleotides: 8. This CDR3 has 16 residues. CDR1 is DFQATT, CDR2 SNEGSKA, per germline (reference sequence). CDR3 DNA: TGCAGTGCTAGAGGGGGAGCGGGGGCACCCACAGATACGCAGTATTTT. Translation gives CSARGGAGAPTDTQYF.

The CDR3 DNA sequence: TGTGCCAGCAGCCAGGACAGGGGGCCTGTGAACACTGAAGCTTTCTTT. Amino acids: CASSQDRGPVNTEAFF. The rearrangement links TRBV12-3 or TRBV12-4 to TRBJ1-1; 11 nucleotides line up with TRBD1. The CDR3 totals 16 residues. V was pared by 6 bases and J by 0 bases, with 6 bases of the junction left unmatched.

The CDR3 DNA reads TGCAGTGCCATGGAGCGACAGGGGGCAGATCAGCCCCAGCATTTT. Its translation: CSAMERQGADQPQHF. V is TRBV20-1 and J is TRBJ1-5; 10 bases fit TRBD1. The CDR3 is made up of 15 amino acids. Germline trimming cut 6 bases from V and 5 bases from J; bases unmatched to any gene: 10. Germline V CDR1 and CDR2: DFQATT, SNEGSKA (reference sequence).

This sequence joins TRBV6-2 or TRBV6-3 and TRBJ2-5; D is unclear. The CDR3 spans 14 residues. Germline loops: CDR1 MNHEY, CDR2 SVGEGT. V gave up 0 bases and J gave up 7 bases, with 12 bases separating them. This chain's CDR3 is CASSYSWAGRTQYF. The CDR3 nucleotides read TGTGCCAGCAGTTACTCATGGGCTGGTAGGACCCAGTACTTC.

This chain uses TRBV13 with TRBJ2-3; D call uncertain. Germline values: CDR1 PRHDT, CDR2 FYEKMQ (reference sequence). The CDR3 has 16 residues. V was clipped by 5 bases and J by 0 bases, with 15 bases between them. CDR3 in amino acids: CASSLTDGASTDTQYF. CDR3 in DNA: TGTGCCAGCAGCCTCACCGACGGAGCTAGCACAGATACGCAGTATTTT.

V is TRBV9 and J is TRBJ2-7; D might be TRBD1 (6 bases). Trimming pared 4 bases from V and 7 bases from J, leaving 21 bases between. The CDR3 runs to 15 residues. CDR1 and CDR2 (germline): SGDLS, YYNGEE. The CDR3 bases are TGTGCCAGCAGCTCGAGACAGGCCCTATACAATGAGCAGTACTTC. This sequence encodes CASSSRQALYNEQYF.

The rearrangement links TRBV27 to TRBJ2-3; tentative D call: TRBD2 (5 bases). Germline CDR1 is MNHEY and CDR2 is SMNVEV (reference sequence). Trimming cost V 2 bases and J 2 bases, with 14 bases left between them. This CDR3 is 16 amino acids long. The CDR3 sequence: CASSLVGAEYTDTQYF. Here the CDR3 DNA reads TGTGCCAGCAGTTTAGTGGGAGCGGAGTACACAGATACGCAGTATTTT.

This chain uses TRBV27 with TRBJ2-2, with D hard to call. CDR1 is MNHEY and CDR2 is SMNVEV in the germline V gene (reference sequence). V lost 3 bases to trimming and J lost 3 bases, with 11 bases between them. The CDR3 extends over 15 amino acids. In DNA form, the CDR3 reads TGTGCCAGCAGTTTGGGTTTTACGGACACCGGGGAGCTGTTTTTT. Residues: CASSLGFTDTGELFF.

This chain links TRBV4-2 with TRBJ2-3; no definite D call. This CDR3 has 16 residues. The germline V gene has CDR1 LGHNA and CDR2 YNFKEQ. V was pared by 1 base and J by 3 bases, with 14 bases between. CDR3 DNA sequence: TGTGCCAGCAGCCAAGTCGCCACTGGACGAACAGATACGCAGTATTTT. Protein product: CASSQVATGRTDTQYF.

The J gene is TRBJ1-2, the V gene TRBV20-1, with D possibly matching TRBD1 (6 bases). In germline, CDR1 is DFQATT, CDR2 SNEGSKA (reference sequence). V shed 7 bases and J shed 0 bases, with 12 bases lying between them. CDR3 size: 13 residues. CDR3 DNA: TGCAGTGTGGCAGGGGACCCTAACTATGGCTACACCTTC. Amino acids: CSVAGDPNYGYTF.

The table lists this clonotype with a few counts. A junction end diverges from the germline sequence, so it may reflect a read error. CDR3 DNA sequence: TGTGCCAGCCGGGACAAAGAACCGAACACTGAAGTTTTCTTT. Protein: CASRDKEPNTEVFF. The chain links TRBV25-1 to TRBJ1-1; D is possibly TRBD1 (6 bases). The CDR3 extends over 14 amino acids. Germline V gives CDR1 MGHDK, CDR2 SYGVNS. The full variable domain, its missing parts supplied by reference TRBV25-1 and TRBJ1-1, is EADIYQTPRYLVIGTGKKITLECSQTMGHDKMYWYQQDPGMELHLIHYSYGVNSTEKGDLSSESTVSRIRTEHFPLTLESARPSHTSQYLCASRDKEPNTEVFFGQGTRLTVV.

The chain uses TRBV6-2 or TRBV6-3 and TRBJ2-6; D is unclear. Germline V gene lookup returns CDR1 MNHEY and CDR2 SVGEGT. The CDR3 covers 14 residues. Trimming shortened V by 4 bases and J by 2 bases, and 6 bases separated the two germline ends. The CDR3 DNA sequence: TGTGCCAGCAGTTTCTTTCCTGGGGCCAACGTCCTGACTTTC. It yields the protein CASSFFPGANVLTF.

CDR3 bases: TGTGCCAGCAGCCCGGGACAGGGAGGAACCACAGATACGCAGTATTTT. This gives the protein CASSPGQGGTTDTQYF. V is TRBV9 and J is TRBJ2-3; 9 nucleotides line up with TRBD1. CDR1 and CDR2 (germline): SGDLS, YYNGEE. The CDR3 has 16 residues. V shed 4 bases, J shed 2 bases, and the junction held 8 bases outside the gene matches.

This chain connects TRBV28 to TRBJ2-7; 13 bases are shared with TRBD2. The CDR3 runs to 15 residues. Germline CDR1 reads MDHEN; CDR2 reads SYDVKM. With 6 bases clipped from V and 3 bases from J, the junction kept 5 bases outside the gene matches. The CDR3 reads CASSAGLAGLYEQYF. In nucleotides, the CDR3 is TGTGCCAGCAGCGCGGGACTAGCGGGACTCTACGAGCAGTACTTC. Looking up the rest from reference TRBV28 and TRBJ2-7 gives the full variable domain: DVKVTQSSRYLVKRTGEKVFLECVQDMDHENMFWYRQDPGLGLRLIYFSYDVKMKEKGDIPEGYSVSREKKERFSLILESASTNQTSMYLCASSAGLAGLYEQYFGPGTRLTVT.

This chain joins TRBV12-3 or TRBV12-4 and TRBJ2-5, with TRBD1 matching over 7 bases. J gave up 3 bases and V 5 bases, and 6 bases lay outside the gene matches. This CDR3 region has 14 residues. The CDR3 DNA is TGTGCCAGCAGTGGACGGGGACAGAAAGAGACCCAGTACTTC. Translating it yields CASSGRGQKETQYF.

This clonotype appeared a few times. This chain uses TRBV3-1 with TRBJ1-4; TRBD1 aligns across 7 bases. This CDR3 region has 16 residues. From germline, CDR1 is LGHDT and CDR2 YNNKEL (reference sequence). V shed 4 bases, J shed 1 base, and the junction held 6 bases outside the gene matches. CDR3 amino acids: CASSRVAGGTNEKLFF. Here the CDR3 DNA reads TGTGCCAGCAGCCGGGTCGCAGGGGGAACTAATGAAAAACTGTTTTTT.

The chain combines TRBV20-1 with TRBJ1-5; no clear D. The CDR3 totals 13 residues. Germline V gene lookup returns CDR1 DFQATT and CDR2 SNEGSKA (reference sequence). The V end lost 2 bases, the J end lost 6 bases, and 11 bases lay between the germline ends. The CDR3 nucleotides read TGCAGTGCTAGAATGGGTAGCTTTCAGCCCCAGCATTTT. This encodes CSARMGSFQPQHF.

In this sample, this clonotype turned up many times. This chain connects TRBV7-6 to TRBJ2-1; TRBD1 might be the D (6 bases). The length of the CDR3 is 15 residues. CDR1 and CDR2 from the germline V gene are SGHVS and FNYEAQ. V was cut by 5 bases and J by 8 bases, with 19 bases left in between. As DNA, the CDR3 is TGTGCCAGCAGCGAATCAGGGGAAGTAAGAGATGAGCAGTTCTTC. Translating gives CASSESGEVRDEQFF.